This TCR beta chain was sequenced during a study of blood T cell repertoires in COVID-19. At the level of the study: COVID-19 samples, acute and convalescent, were from the United States, Italy and Spain.

Germline CDR1 is MDHEN and CDR2 is SYDVKM. This CDR3 has 12 residues. Trimming shortened V by 5 bases and J by 7 bases, and 11 bases separated the two germline ends. Original processing notes: Reference gene primer amplification gave nucleated cell count estimates. The assay was immunoSEQ multiplex PCR, and TCRdb's table has in-frame clones only and misses some. That table gives V, J and clone size, and the DNA gave D and trimming. The repertoire consists of fewer than 450,000 clones, with approximately 87% occurring once and the leading ten covering nearly 6.5%. This receptor was taken from a woman between 50 and 59 years old with COVID-19, enrolled during active disease. The material sequenced was peripheral blood. V is TRBV28 and J is TRBJ2-5, with D possibly TRBD2 on 5 matching bases. For the CDR3, the DNA is TGTGCCAGCAGTACTTTCGGAGGGACCCAGTACTTC. This codes for CASSTFGGTQYF.